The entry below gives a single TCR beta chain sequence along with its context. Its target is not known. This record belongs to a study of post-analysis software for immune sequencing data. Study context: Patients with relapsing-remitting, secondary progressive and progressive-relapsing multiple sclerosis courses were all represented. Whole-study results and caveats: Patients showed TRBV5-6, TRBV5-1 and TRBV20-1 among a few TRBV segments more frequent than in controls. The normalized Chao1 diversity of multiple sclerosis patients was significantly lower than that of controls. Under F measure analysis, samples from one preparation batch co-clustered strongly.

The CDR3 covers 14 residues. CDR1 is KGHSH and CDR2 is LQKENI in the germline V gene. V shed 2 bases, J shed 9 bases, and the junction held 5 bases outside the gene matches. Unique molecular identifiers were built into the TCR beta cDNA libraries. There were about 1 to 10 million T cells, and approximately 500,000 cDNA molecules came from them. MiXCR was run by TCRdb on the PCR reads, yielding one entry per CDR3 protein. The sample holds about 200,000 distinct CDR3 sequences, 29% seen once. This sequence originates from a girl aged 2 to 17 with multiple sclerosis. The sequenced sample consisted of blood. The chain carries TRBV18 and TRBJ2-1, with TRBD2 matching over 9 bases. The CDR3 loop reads CASSPIGTSPEQFF. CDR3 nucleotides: TGTGCCAGCTCACCAATCGGGACTAGCCCTGAGCAGTTCTTC.